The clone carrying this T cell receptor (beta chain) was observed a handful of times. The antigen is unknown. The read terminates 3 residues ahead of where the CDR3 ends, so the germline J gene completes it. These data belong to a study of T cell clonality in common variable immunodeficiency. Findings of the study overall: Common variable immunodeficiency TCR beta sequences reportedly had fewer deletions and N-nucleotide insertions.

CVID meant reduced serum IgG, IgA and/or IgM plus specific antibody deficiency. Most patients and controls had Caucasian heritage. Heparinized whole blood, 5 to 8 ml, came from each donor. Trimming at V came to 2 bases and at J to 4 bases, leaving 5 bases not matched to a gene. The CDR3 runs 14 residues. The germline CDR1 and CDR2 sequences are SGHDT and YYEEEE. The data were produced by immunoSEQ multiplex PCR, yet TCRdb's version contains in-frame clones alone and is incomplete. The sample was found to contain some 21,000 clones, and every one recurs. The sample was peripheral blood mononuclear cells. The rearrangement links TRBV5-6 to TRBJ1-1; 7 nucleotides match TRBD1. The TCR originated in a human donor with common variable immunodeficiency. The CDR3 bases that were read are TGTGCCAGCAGCTTTCGACAGGGCGGCACTGAA. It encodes CASSFRQGGTE. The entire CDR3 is CASSFRQGGTEAFF.